This T cell receptor beta chain appears in the sequencing data of a study of cytomegalovirus exposure and HLA in healthy donors. With 60 Vbeta and 13 Jbeta primers, the PCR was carried out. Here immunoSEQ multiplex PCR was the method, and the copy in TCRdb shows in-frame clones only, minus some. Of some 95,000 clones listed, around 77% are singletons. Comment on this clone: As yet, its antigen is unknown.

Per the germline V gene, CDR1 is LNHNV and CDR2 is YYDKDF (reference sequence). The ends were cut back, 4 bases at V and 5 bases at J, with 11 bases in the middle. The CDR3 has 13 amino acids. Each donor's status was that of a healthy bone marrow donor. Study conclusions and caveats: Rarity held for most TCR sequences, but there were some public TCRs that occurred in many donors. The classifier, whose performance was assessed in both the original and validation cohorts, reportedly diagnosed cytomegalovirus status with high specificity and sensitivity.

Input material: PBMCs. V usage is TRBV15 and J usage is TRBJ1-2; D possibly corresponds to TRBD1 (5 bases). This TCR came from a man aged 45-65 years in good health and CMV-seropositive. CDR3 region: CATSIGGGYGYTF. The CDR3 nucleotides are TGTGCCACCAGCATTGGGGGAGGGTATGGCTACACCTTC. The whole variable domain, remainder taken from reference TRBV15 and TRBJ1-2, is DAMVIQNPRYQVTQFGKPVTLSCSQTLNHNVMYWYQQKSSQAPKLLFHYYDKDFNNEADTPDNFQSRRPNTSFCFLDIRSPGLGDTAMYLCATSIGGGYGYTFGSGTRLTVV.